This T cell receptor beta chain is drawn from a study of shared clonotypes between healthy human individuals. Germline lookup yields CDR1 SNHLY and CDR2 FYNNEI. Trimming shortened V by 6 bases and J by 7 bases, and 12 bases separated the two germline ends. There are 12 residues in the CDR3. Remarks on this clone: Antigen: not known.

Study outcomes and limitations: An anticipated effect of sequencing depth on clonotype sharing among donors was recognized.

Data came from immunoSEQ multiplex PCR; TCRdb stores just in-frame clones and leaves some out. The sample has about 2.1 million clones, 90% to 95% seen once. The naive CD8 fraction comprised CD45RO-negative cells positively selected for CCR7 and excluded terminally differentiated effector memory CD45RA+ cells. This sequence originates from a man between 18 and 29 years old in good health. Some clones in this sample may be carry-over from other donors' samples. The J gene is TRBJ1-1, the V gene TRBV2; D not certain. What was sequenced was naive CD8+ T cells from PBMCs. Here the CDR3 DNA reads TGTGCCAGCAGCTGGGAAAAAGGTGAAGCTTTCTTT. The encoded protein is CASSWEKGEAFF.